These 14 T cell receptor beta chains originate from one sample sequenced in a study of cytomegalovirus exposure and HLA in healthy donors. The PCR employed 60 Vbeta primers together with 13 Jbeta primers. This table comes from immunoSEQ multiplex PCR, and its TCRdb copy is limited to in-frame clones, with some not included. The sample lists under 200,000 clones, about 81% occurring once. Sequenced: PBMCs. All receptors come from a girl between 5 and 17 years old in good health and CMV-seropositive.

There are a few counts of this clone. The chain is built from TRBV10-2 and TRBJ2-3; TRBD2 matches at 9 bases. CDR1 and CDR2 from the germline V gene are WSHSY and SAAADI. CDR3 length: 15 residues. Trimming took 3 bases from V and 4 from J; bases not matched to a gene: 5. DNA of the CDR3: TGCGCCAGCAGTGACCCAGCGGGAGGTTCAGATACGCAGTATTTT. It specifies CASSDPAGGSDTQYF.

V and J are TRBV6-4 and TRBJ2-3, with TRBD1 identical over 9 bases. CDR3 length: 15 amino acids. Trimming at V came to 5 bases and at J to 2 bases, leaving 5 bases not matched to a gene. Germline loops: CDR1 MRHNA, CDR2 SNTAGT. The CDR3 nucleotides are TGTGCCAGCAGTCCGGGACAGGGTAACACAGATACGCAGTATTTT. Encoded protein: CASSPGQGNTDTQYF.

This chain joins TRBV7-9 and TRBJ2-3; 7 bases map to TRBD1. Germline V gene sequence: CDR1 SEHNR, CDR2 FQNEAQ (reference sequence). V dropped 2 bases and J dropped 4; count of bases not matched to a gene: 6. This CDR3 has 15 amino acids. This CDR3 reads CASSLWKGAPDTQYF. CDR3 nucleotides: TGTGCCAGCAGCTTATGGAAGGGGGCCCCAGATACGCAGTATTTT.

The gene calls are TRBV15 and TRBJ2-6, with TRBD1 identical over 7 bases. CDR1 is LNHNV and CDR2 is YYDKDF in the germline V gene (reference sequence). The CDR3 covers 15 residues. Trimming at V came to 6 bases and at J to 1 base, leaving 3 bases not matched to a gene. The DNA of the CDR3 is TGTGCCACCAGGCGACAGGGATCTGGGGCCAACGTCCTGACTTTC. Translation gives CATRRQGSGANVLTF.

The chain couples TRBV28 to TRBJ2-3, with D unresolved. The CDR3 has 11 amino acids. V lost 2 bases and J 9 bases, leaving 6 bases between the germline ends. Germline V gene data show CDR1 as MDHEN and CDR2 as SYDVKM. The CDR3 DNA reads TGTGCCAGCAGTTTAACCGAGACGCAGTATTTT. The encoded protein is CASSLTETQYF.

This clone was recorded a few times. V gene TRBV10-3 combines with J gene TRBJ2-5; 13 nucleotides agree with TRBD2. Germline trimming cut 4 bases from V and 5 bases from J; bases unmatched to any gene: 4. This CDR3 contains 15 residues. The germline V gene has CDR1 ENHRY and CDR2 SYGVKD. CDR3 nucleotides: TGTGCCATCAGTGTGACTAGCGGGAGGCACGAGACCCAGTACTTC. As protein: CAISVTSGRHETQYF.

V is TRBV6-1 and J is TRBJ2-2; 11 positions match TRBD2. Unmatched junction bases numbered 4, after V lost 4 bases and J lost 6 bases. Germline CDR1 and CDR2: MNHNS and SASEGT. The CDR3 is 15 amino acids. In DNA form, the CDR3 reads TGTGCCAGCAGTGTGACTAGCGGGACCTCCGGGGAGCTGTTTTTT. The encoded protein is CASSVTSGTSGELFF.

In this sample, this clone turned up once. V and J are TRBV5-6 and TRBJ2-2; 7 bases align to TRBD1. CDR3 length: 15 amino acids. V trimming: 1 base; J trimming: 3 bases; junction bases outside the gene matches: 3. From germline, CDR1 is SGHDT and CDR2 YYEEEE. In nucleotides, the CDR3 is TGTGCCAGCAGCTTGACAGGGGCCTACACCGGGGAGCTGTTTTTT. Residues: CASSLTGAYTGELFF.

This chain uses TRBV6-5 with TRBJ2-2; D perhaps matches TRBD1 (5 bases). CDR3 length: 16 amino acids. Germline V gene lookup returns CDR1 MNHEY and CDR2 SVGAGI. V was cut by 0 bases and J by 5 bases, with 13 bases left in between. The CDR3 sequence is CASSYSGSGITGELFF. The CDR3 DNA sequence: TGTGCCAGCAGTTACTCAGGGTCAGGGATAACCGGGGAGCTGTTTTTT.

V and J are TRBV4-2 and TRBJ2-3, with TRBD2 identical over 11 bases. Unmatched junction bases numbered 4, after V lost 0 bases and J lost 2 bases. CDR3 length equals 17 residues. Germline lookup yields CDR1 LGHNA and CDR2 YNFKEQ. The CDR3 coding sequence is TGTGCCAGCAGCCAAGAACTTAGCGGGGGGGCCACAGATACGCAGTATTTT. This gives the protein CASSQELSGGATDTQYF.

This chain joins TRBV14 and TRBJ1-2, with D maybe TRBD1 (6 bases). Trimming shortened V by 2 bases and J by 8 bases, and 9 bases separated the two germline ends. CDR3 length: 12 residues. The germline gives CDR1 SGHDN, CDR2 FVKESK. The CDR3 coding sequence is TGTGCCAGCAGCCAAACAGGGCACGGCTACACCTTC. It is translated as CASSQTGHGYTF.

The chain couples TRBV7-2 to TRBJ1-2; the match to TRBD1 covers 10 bases. CDR3 length: 16 residues. V shed 3 bases, J shed 2 bases, and the junction held 6 bases outside the gene matches. The germline V gene encodes CDR1 SGHTA and CDR2 FQGNSA. The CDR3 region is CASSLGPGQGNYGYTF. DNA of the CDR3: TGTGCCAGCAGCTTGGGCCCGGGACAGGGGAACTATGGCTACACCTTC.

The V call is TRBV25-1, the J call TRBJ2-1; a possible D gene is TRBD1 (5 bases). The CDR3 spans 15 residues. Germline CDR1 and CDR2: MGHDK and SYGVNS. Trimming pared 3 bases from V and 4 bases from J, leaving 13 bases between. CDR3 sequence (DNA): TGTGCCAGCAGTGAGACAGCAATCTATTACAATGAGCAGTTCTTC. Translation: CASSETAIYYNEQFF.

This rearrangement joins TRBV29-1 to TRBJ2-3; the match to TRBD1 covers 9 bases. Germline V CDR1 and CDR2: SQVTM, ANQGSEA. This CDR3 spans 13 amino acids. With 4 bases clipped from V and 5 bases from J, the junction kept 4 bases outside the gene matches. The CDR3 DNA follows: TGCAGCGTTGTGACAGGGGGACGAGATACGCAGTATTTT. Amino acids: CSVVTGGRDTQYF.